A single sample is the source of the 15 T cell receptor beta chains below, sequenced in a study of shared T cell receptors in the human thymus. Assay: immunoSEQ multiplex PCR; the TCRdb copy retains only in-frame clones and omits some. Among about 500,000 clones, approximately 78% were seen once, and the ten largest hold about 0.012%. These data were also reused for a study on human thymus T cells.

The sample comprised thymocytes. These receptor sequences come from a boy under two years old with a congenital heart defect.

J is TRBJ2-7 and V is TRBV7-2, with TRBD2 matching over 7 bases. The CDR3 is made up of 16 amino acids. Trimming at V came to 6 bases and at J to 2 bases, leaving 13 bases not matched to a gene. Per the germline V gene, CDR1 is SGHTA and CDR2 is FQGNSA. The CDR3 DNA is TGTGCCAGCAGTGTTATCGTCGGGGAGGGTACCTACGAGCAGTACTTC. It yields the protein CASSVIVGEGTYEQYF.

The chain recombines TRBV5-1 with TRBJ2-1; 14 bases line up with TRBD2. Unmatched junction bases numbered 7, after V lost 7 bases and J lost 7 bases. CDR1 and CDR2 (germline): SGHRS, YFSETQ. The CDR3 sequence is 15 residues long. The CDR3 nucleotides are TGCGCCAGCCCGGATGGACTAGCGGGAGGTAATGAGCAGTTCTTC. Its protein product is CASPDGLAGGNEQFF. The variable domain in full, with the rest retrieved from reference TRBV5-1 and TRBJ2-1, is KAGVTQTPRYLIKTRGQQVTLSCSPISGHRSVSWYQQTPGQGLQFLFEYFSETQRNKGNFPGRFSGRQFSNSRSEMNVSTLELGDSALYLCASPDGLAGGNEQFFGPGTRLTVL.

This chain joins TRBV5-1 and TRBJ1-1; D gene unclear. Trimming pared 0 bases from V and 7 bases from J, leaving 10 bases between. This CDR3 region has 13 residues. Germline values: CDR1 SGHRS, CDR2 YFSETQ. The CDR3 reads CASSLAEANEAFF. As DNA, the CDR3 is TGCGCCAGCAGCTTGGCAGAGGCCAATGAAGCTTTCTTT.

This chain uses TRBV6-4 with TRBJ2-7, with 10 positions matching TRBD1. The V gene's germline CDR1 is MRHNA and CDR2 SNTAGT. There are 14 residues in the CDR3. Unmatched junction bases numbered 7, after V lost 4 bases and J lost 7 bases. DNA of the CDR3: TGTGCCAGCAGTGTAGGACAGGGGGAGGGGGAGCAGTACTTC. It yields the protein CASSVGQGEGEQYF.

The sample holds a few counts of this clone. CDR3 amino acids: CASRKRGGYGYTF. In DNA, the CDR3 is TGTGCCAGCAGGAAACGGGGGGGGTATGGCTACACCTTC. This chain links TRBV6-5 with TRBJ1-2; D is possibly TRBD1 (5 bases). V shed 6 bases and J shed 5 bases, with 13 bases lying between them. This CDR3 region has 13 residues. Germline assignment: CDR1 MNHEY and CDR2 SVGAGI.

For the CDR3, the DNA is TGTGCCAGCAGTGGGGTCCTAGCGGGGACCTACACCGGGGAGCTGTTTTTT. Its protein is CASSGVLAGTYTGELFF. The chain carries TRBV2 and TRBJ2-2, with TRBD2 identical over 9 bases. V shed 4 bases and J 3 bases; nucleotides not matched to a gene: 9. The CDR3 consists of 17 residues. Looked up from germline, CDR1 is SNHLY and CDR2 is FYNNEI.

The chain links TRBV4-1 to TRBJ1-1, with 12 bases identical to TRBD1. V gave up 5 bases and J gave up 4 bases; unmatched junction bases: 14. The CDR3 contains 18 residues. Germline V gene sequence: CDR1 MGHRA, CDR2 YSYEKL. Here the CDR3 DNA reads TGCGCCAGCAGCGCTCCCGGGACAGGGGGCGTCTTAGGCACTGAAGCTTTCTTT. Protein sequence: CASSAPGTGGVLGTEAFF.

The CDR3 region has the DNA TGCGCCAGCAGCCAAGATGTATCCGTGAACACTGAAGCTTTCTTT. Amino acid sequence: CASSQDVSVNTEAFF. The chain links TRBV4-3 to TRBJ1-1; D is undetermined. This CDR3 is 15 amino acids long. Trimming removed 0 bases at V and 0 bases at J, with 8 bases between. Germline V gene sequence: CDR1 LGHNA, CDR2 YSLEER.

This chain uses TRBV7-6 with TRBJ2-7; a weak D match, TRBD2 (6 bases). The CDR3 totals 20 residues. The V end lost 0 bases, the J end lost 0 bases, and 24 bases lay between the germline ends. Germline V gene lookup returns CDR1 SGHVS and CDR2 FNYEAQ. The CDR3 is CASSLAPHWQGGGNSYEQYF. DNA for the CDR3: TGTGCCAGCAGCTTAGCCCCCCACTGGCAGGGAGGCGGCAACTCCTACGAGCAGTACTTC. The full variable domain, with the rest looked up from reference TRBV7-6 and TRBJ2-7, is GAGVSQSPRYKVTKRGQDVALRCDPISGHVSLYWYRQALGQGPEFLTYFNYEAQQDKSGLPNDRFSAERPEGSISTLTIQRTEQRDSAMYRCASSLAPHWQGGGNSYEQYFGPGTRLTVT.

The CDR3 loop is CASSQVVIPNIQYF. The CDR3, as DNA: TGTGCCAGCAGCCAAGTAGTGATTCCGAACATTCAGTACTTC. The V call is TRBV14, the J call TRBJ2-4; D is ambiguous. The CDR3 runs 14 residues. CDR1 is SGHDN and CDR2 is FVKESK in the germline V gene. Trimming stripped 1 base from V and 7 bases from J, with 11 bases between.

The V and J genes are TRBV5-5 and TRBJ2-7; TRBD1 is a possible D gene (5 bases). The CDR3 loop spans 13 amino acids. CDR1 and CDR2 (germline): SGHKS, YYEKEE (reference sequence). Trimming shortened V by 0 bases and J by 4 bases, and 8 bases separated the two germline ends. The CDR3 region is CASSLEGWYEQYF. Here the CDR3 DNA reads TGTGCCAGCAGCTTGGAGGGGTGGTACGAGCAGTACTTC.

The J gene is TRBJ2-7, the V gene TRBV12-5; D may be TRBD1 (6 bases). CDR3 length: 16 residues. V was pared by 7 bases and J by 0 bases, with 19 bases between. From germline, CDR1 is LGHNT and CDR2 FRNRAP. The CDR3 nucleotides are TGTGCTAGTGCCAAGGACGGGGACACGAGCTCCTACGAGCAGTACTTC. Encoded protein: CASAKDGDTSSYEQYF.

This clone came up a few times. This chain uses TRBV4-3 with TRBJ2-1, with TRBD2 matching over 9 bases. With V trimmed by 5 bases and J by 4 bases, 9 bases remained unmatched. CDR1 and CDR2 from the germline V gene are LGHNA and YSLEER. There are 16 residues in the CDR3. The CDR3 nucleotides are TGCGCCAGCAGCTTCCGACTAGCGGAGATGTACAATGAGCAGTTCTTC. It encodes CASSFRLAEMYNEQFF.

The chain carries TRBV19 and TRBJ1-3; the match to TRBD1 covers 10 bases. The CDR3 runs to 18 residues. V shed 7 bases, J shed 0 bases, and the junction held 12 bases outside the gene matches. Germline V gives CDR1 LNHDA, CDR2 SQIVND (reference sequence). This CDR3 is CASTTTGTGEDSGNTIYF. Here the CDR3 DNA reads TGTGCCAGTACGACAACCGGGACAGGGGAAGACTCTGGAAACACCATATATTTT.

The chain joins TRBV25-1 to TRBJ2-7, with a weak D call TRBD1 (5 bases). Germline values: CDR1 MGHDK, CDR2 SYGVNS. CDR3 size: 15 residues. The germline V and J ends were trimmed by 1 base and 0 bases, with 10 bases remaining between them. The CDR3 spells CASSESTGFSYEQYF. In nucleotides, the CDR3 is TGTGCCAGCAGTGAATCCACAGGCTTCTCCTACGAGCAGTACTTC.